The 32 T cell receptor beta chains reported below all come from one sample, sequenced in a study of regulatory T cells in long-lasting Graves disease. The time point was: persistent/refractory GD, antithyroid drugs over 5 years with positive TRAb. From PBMCs, RNA was extracted and then used to make the TCR library. CDR3 regions were amplified by Arm-PCR using iRepertoire HTBI primers to build TCR beta libraries. TCRdb redid the calling of the multiplex PCR reads with MiXCR, one entry per CDR3 protein. The sample lists some 420,000 distinct CDR3 sequences; 22% were seen once. The sample in question was peripheral blood mononuclear cells (PBMCs), obtained when the disease was refractory, from a patient treated with antithyroid drugs. These TCRs come from a female donor with Graves disease.

Here the CDR3 reads CASRVSRNINEKLFF. CDR3 nucleotides: TGTGCCAGCAGGGTCTCACGGAACATCAATGAAAAACTGTTTTTT. The chain carries TRBV12-3 or TRBV12-4 and TRBJ1-4; D gene ambiguous. This CDR3 region has 15 residues. V was trimmed by 6 bases and J by 5 bases, leaving 16 bases between them.

The gene calls are TRBV12-3 or TRBV12-4 and TRBJ2-7; D tentatively reads TRBD1 or TRBD2 (5 bases each). This CDR3 contains 14 residues. V lost 3 bases and J lost 2, with 11 bases in between. CDR3 loop: CASSLGPLAYEQYF. CDR3 nucleotides: TGTGCCAGCAGTTTGGGACCTCTAGCCTACGAGCAGTACTTC.

The chain carries TRBV3-1 and TRBJ2-7, with a possible D match to TRBD2 (6 bases). The CDR3 sequence is 18 residues long. V was clipped by 5 bases and J by 5 bases, with 28 bases between them. From germline, CDR1 is LGHDT and CDR2 YNNKEL (reference sequence). CDR3 coding DNA: TGTGCCAGCAGCTCGGGCGGGGTAGGGCACCCTACCCGGAACGAGCAGTACTTC. Translating it yields CASSSGGVGHPTRNEQYF.

This CDR3 is CASSLAASSQETQYF. The CDR3 nucleotides read TGTGCCAGCAGCTTAGCGGCTAGCAGCCAAGAGACCCAGTACTTC. The gene calls are TRBV7-2 and TRBJ2-5; the D gene is possibly TRBD2 (5 bases). The CDR3 consists of 15 residues. The germline gives CDR1 SGHTA, CDR2 FQGNSA. With 0 bases removed from V and 1 base from J, the gap between germline ends came to 9 bases.

This clonotype came up many times. The chain combines TRBV12-3 or TRBV12-4 with TRBJ1-1; D is unclear. Trimming took 7 bases from V and 2 from J, leaving 14 bases between them. The CDR3 runs 14 residues. The CDR3 DNA is TGTGCCAGCAAGAGAAGAAGAGAAAACACTGAAGCTTTCTTT. It codes for CASKRRRENTEAFF.

This clonotype was counted between two and nine times. This chain uses TRBV12-5 with TRBJ1-1; no firm D call. The CDR3 has 14 residues. CDR1 is LGHNT, CDR2 FRNRAP, per germline. V lost 6 bases and J lost 6, with 17 bases in between. CDR3 DNA: TGTGCTAGTGGCCCGGATCCTCTTCAGGCTGAAGCTTTCTTT. Its translation is CASGPDPLQAEAFF.

This clonotype has ten or more counts. This chain uses TRBV15 with TRBJ2-7; D gene ambiguous. This CDR3 region has 13 residues. Germline V lookup: CDR1 LNHNV, CDR2 YYDKDF (reference sequence). V lost 1 base and J 6 bases, leaving 10 bases between the germline ends. In DNA, the CDR3 is TGTGCCACCAGCAGAGTTGGGTTCAGCGAGCAGTACTTC. It is translated as CATSRVGFSEQYF.

This clonotype was observed at least ten times. This chain uses TRBV6-2 or TRBV6-3 with TRBJ2-5; TRBD1 aligns across 10 bases. The CDR3 is 17 amino acids. Germline V CDR1 and CDR2: MNHEY, SVGEGT. V shed 2 bases and J 2 bases; nucleotides not matched to a gene: 8. The CDR3 here is CASSYGQGGTGQETQYF. CDR3 nucleotide sequence: TGTGCCAGCAGTTACGGACAGGGGGGGACGGGACAAGAGACCCAGTACTTC.

The chain employs TRBV20-1 and TRBJ2-7; TRBD2 matches at 8 bases. The CDR3 is made up of 13 amino acids. Trimming cost V 3 bases and J 6 bases; bases outside gene matches: 7. Germline lookup yields CDR1 DFQATT and CDR2 SNEGSKA (reference sequence). Here the CDR3 reads CSARGLVFSEQYF. The CDR3, as DNA: TGCAGTGCTAGGGGACTAGTCTTTTCCGAGCAGTACTTC.

Details on this clonotype: At one end, the junction sequence differs from germline, possibly due to a read error. The V call is TRBV28, the J call TRBJ2-2, with D possibly being TRBD2 (6 bases). In germline, CDR1 is MDHEN, CDR2 SYDVKM. The CDR3 has 15 amino acids. CDR3 DNA: TGTGCCAGCAGTTCCAGGACTTCCCTGGGCGGGGAGCTGTCTTTT. Its protein product is CASSSRTSLGGELSF.

This clonotype was detected many times. The rearrangement uses TRBV28 and TRBJ1-2; TRBD1 matches 7 bases. V was clipped by 6 bases and J by 1 base; unmatched bases: 2. Germline CDR1 and CDR2: MDHEN and SYDVKM. This CDR3 has 13 amino acids. The CDR3 sequence: CASSAGGNYGYTF. The CDR3 DNA reads TGTGCCAGCAGCGCAGGGGGTAACTATGGCTACACCTTC.

This rearrangement joins TRBV20-1 to TRBJ1-6; D is possibly TRBD1 (5 bases). CDR1 DFQATT and CDR2 SNEGSKA come from the germline V gene (reference sequence). The ends were cut back, 1 base at V and 0 bases at J, with 10 bases in the middle. The CDR3 consists of 16 residues. CDR3 residues: CSARGRGSSYNSPLHF. CDR3 nucleotides: TGCAGTGCTAGAGGGAGGGGCAGCTCCTATAATTCACCCCTCCACTTT.

This clonotype occurred a few times. A read error may be the cause here, since a much bigger clone is one base away. V and J are TRBV12-3 or TRBV12-4 and TRBJ1-1; 8 bases fit TRBD1. The CDR3 consists of 14 residues. The CDR3, as DNA: TGTGCCAGCACCGGGACAGGAATGAACGCTGAAGCTTTCTTT. It specifies CASTGTGMNAEAFF.

The genes are TRBV11-2 and TRBJ2-1, with D possibly matching TRBD1 (5 bases). The V and J ends lost 2 bases and 5 bases respectively, with 13 bases between them. The CDR3 covers 15 residues. The germline CDR1 and CDR2 sequences are SGHAT and FQNNGV. CDR3 DNA: TGTGCCAGCAGCTTAAAGGGGTGGGGCGACAATGAGCAGTTCTTC. Protein: CASSLKGWGDNEQFF.

The chain employs TRBV7-2 and TRBJ2-7; D may be TRBD1 or TRBD2 (5 bases each). Germline CDR1 is SGHTA and CDR2 is FQGNSA. The CDR3 totals 14 residues. Deletions cut 3 bases from V and 3 bases from J, with 12 bases between. The CDR3 coding sequence is TGTGCCAGCAGCTTCTCCGGGACCTTCTACGAGCAGTACTTC. As protein: CASSFSGTFYEQYF.

This clonotype was observed at least ten times. This rearrangement joins TRBV7-2 to TRBJ2-7; 7 positions agree with TRBD2. The CDR3 sequence is 15 residues long. V lost 5 bases and J lost 6; bases outside the gene matches: 13. Germline-derived CDR1 and CDR2 are SGHTA and FQGNSA. CDR3 sequence reads: CASSTSGVAGLEQYF. The CDR3 bases are TGTGCCAGCAGCACCAGCGGGGTGGCGGGCCTCGAGCAGTACTTC.

This clonotype was detected ten times or more. The J gene is TRBJ1-1, the V gene TRBV28, with D unresolved. Trimming removed 3 bases at V and 6 bases at J, with 14 bases between. Germline assignment: CDR1 MDHEN and CDR2 SYDVKM. This CDR3 region has 14 residues. Here the CDR3 DNA reads TGTGCCAGCAGTTTGGCCCCTCCCGGGGCTGAAGCTTTCTTT. Encoded protein: CASSLAPPGAEAFF.

V gene TRBV6-1 combines with J gene TRBJ1-6, with TRBD1 matching 8 bases. CDR3 size: 15 residues. Germline loops: CDR1 MNHNS, CDR2 SASEGT. V lost 8 bases and J lost 8; bases outside the gene matches: 11. The CDR3 here is CASGHRGQGDSPLHF. The CDR3 DNA is TGTGCCAGCGGTCACCGAGGACAGGGAGATTCACCCCTCCACTTT.

This clonotype was seen many times. The rearrangement links TRBV11-2 to TRBJ1-1, with a weak D call TRBD1 (6 bases). Looked up from germline, CDR1 is SGHAT and CDR2 is FQNNGV. The V end was cut by 4 bases, the J end by 6 bases, with 9 bases between. CDR3 length equals 12 residues. The CDR3 bases are TGTGCCAGCAGCTCAAACAGGGCTGAAGCTTTCTTT. It is translated as CASSSNRAEAFF.

J is TRBJ2-2 and V is TRBV5-1, with D unresolved. The CDR3 loop spans 12 amino acids. Germline V CDR1 and CDR2: SGHRS, YFSETQ. V was clipped by 4 bases and J by 7 bases, with 8 bases between them. CDR3 DNA: TGCGCCAGCAGCCCGGACGACGGGGAGCTGTTTTTT. Its protein product is CASSPDDGELFF.

The table lists this clonotype with many counts. The rearrangement uses TRBV15 and TRBJ2-5, with TRBD1 matching over 7 bases. Germline V gene data show CDR1 as LNHNV and CDR2 as YYDKDF (reference sequence). V was clipped by 0 bases and J by 1 base; unmatched bases: 5. This CDR3 has 16 amino acids. This chain's CDR3 is CATSRDRGQIQETQYF. The CDR3 DNA is TGTGCCACCAGCAGAGATAGGGGACAGATCCAAGAGACCCAGTACTTC.

This clonotype showed up just a few times. The rearrangement uses TRBV20-1 and TRBJ1-1; 10 nucleotides align to TRBD1. Looked up from germline, CDR1 is DFQATT and CDR2 is SNEGSKA (reference sequence). The CDR3 has 14 amino acids. J lost 5 bases, V lost 3 bases, and 6 bases had no gene match. CDR3 coding DNA: TGCAGTGCTAGGGGGGACAGGGGCGGAACTGAAGCTTTCTTT. This sequence encodes CSARGDRGGTEAFF.

This clonotype has a count of ten or more. The chain recombines TRBV27 with TRBJ2-5, with 9 bases that match TRBD1. The V gene's germline CDR1 is MNHEY and CDR2 SMNVEV (reference sequence). The CDR3 has 15 residues. V lost 2 bases to trimming and J lost 5 bases; unmatched junction nucleotides: 6. CDR3 bases: TGTGCCAGCAGTTTAGCCACAGGGGGCTGGGAGACCCAGTACTTC. It is translated as CASSLATGGWETQYF.

This clonotype was found many times. V is TRBV28 and J is TRBJ2-7; 8 bases align to TRBD1. The CDR3 has 14 amino acids. Per germline, CDR1 MDHEN and CDR2 SYDVKM. Unmatched junction bases numbered 13, after V lost 11 bases and J lost 4 bases. The CDR3 region has the DNA TGTGCCGCAAACGGGGACAGGCAAGCGTACGAGCAGTACTTC. Translation gives CAANGDRQAYEQYF.

J is TRBJ2-7 and V is TRBV2; D is perhaps TRBD2 (5 bases). Germline V gene sequence: CDR1 SNHLY, CDR2 FYNNEI. V lost 6 bases, J lost 3 bases, and 18 bases lay in between. The CDR3 runs 15 residues. The CDR3: CASSGRGAGFYEQYF. As DNA, the CDR3 is TGTGCCAGCAGCGGTCGGGGTGCTGGGTTCTACGAGCAGTACTTC.

This clonotype turned up a few times. The chain has TRBV6-1 and TRBJ1-1, with a tentative D call TRBD1 (5 bases). V was trimmed by 5 bases and J by 5 bases, leaving 15 bases between them. Germline V CDR1 and CDR2: MNHNS, SASEGT. The CDR3 is 14 amino acids. In DNA, the CDR3 is TGTGCCAGCAGTCACCGGGACCAACGGACTGAAGCTTTCTTT. Its translation: CASSHRDQRTEAFF.

The table lists this clonotype with many counts. The rearrangement links TRBV6-2 or TRBV6-3 to TRBJ2-7; 8 bases line up with TRBD2. The CDR3 covers 15 residues. J lost 3 bases, V lost 7 bases, and 11 bases had no gene match. Germline V lookup: CDR1 MNHEY, CDR2 SVGEGT. CDR3 DNA sequence: TGTGCCAGCAACCGCGCGACGGGGGGGCGCTACGAGCAGTACTTC. Translation gives CASNRATGGRYEQYF.

This clonotype has a count of ten or more. The V gene is TRBV6-1, the J gene TRBJ1-2, with D perhaps TRBD1 (6 bases). Deletions cut 7 bases from V and 5 bases from J, with 14 bases between. The CDR3 consists of 13 residues. Per the germline V gene, CDR1 is MNHNS and CDR2 is SASEGT. CDR3 amino acids: CASKDSTGYGYTF. The CDR3 coding sequence is TGTGCCAGCAAGGACAGCACGGGGTATGGCTACACCTTC.

V gene TRBV3-1 combines with J gene TRBJ1-6; no definite D call. V was trimmed by 9 bases and J by 7 bases, leaving 16 bases between them. Germline V gene data show CDR1 as LGHDT and CDR2 as YNNKEL (reference sequence). The CDR3 loop spans 14 amino acids. The CDR3, as DNA: TGTGCCAGTAACACCGGGGATGGAAATTCACCCCTCCACTTT. It specifies CASNTGDGNSPLHF.

Concerning this clonotype itself: A much larger clone sits a single nucleotide away, making a read error possible. The gene calls are TRBV7-2 and TRBJ2-5; D not resolved. Germline V gene sequence: CDR1 SGHTA, CDR2 FQGNSA. This CDR3 region has 15 residues. CDR3 DNA: TGTGTCAGCAGCCCGGGTTTAGCCCAGACAGAGACCCAGTACTTC. Its translation is CVSSPGLAQTETQYF.

V usage is TRBV14 and J usage is TRBJ2-5; D unresolved. Germline CDR1 SGHDN, CDR2 FVKESK. This CDR3 contains 15 residues. V shed 6 bases and J shed 1 base, with 15 bases lying between them. CDR3 nucleotides: TGTGCCAGCAGACCCTTCGGCGGAACCCAAGAGACCCAGTACTTC. Its translation: CASRPFGGTQETQYF.

This clonotype was picked up a small number of times. The gene calls are TRBV7-9 and TRBJ2-1, with D tentatively TRBD1 or TRBD2 (5 bases each). The V and J ends lost 5 bases and 3 bases respectively, with 11 bases between them. The CDR3 runs 14 residues. Germline CDR1 is SEHNR and CDR2 is FQNEAQ (reference sequence). In DNA, the CDR3 is TGTGCCAGCAGCGGGACGGAAAACTACAATGAGCAGTTCTTC. Translation: CASSGTENYNEQFF.